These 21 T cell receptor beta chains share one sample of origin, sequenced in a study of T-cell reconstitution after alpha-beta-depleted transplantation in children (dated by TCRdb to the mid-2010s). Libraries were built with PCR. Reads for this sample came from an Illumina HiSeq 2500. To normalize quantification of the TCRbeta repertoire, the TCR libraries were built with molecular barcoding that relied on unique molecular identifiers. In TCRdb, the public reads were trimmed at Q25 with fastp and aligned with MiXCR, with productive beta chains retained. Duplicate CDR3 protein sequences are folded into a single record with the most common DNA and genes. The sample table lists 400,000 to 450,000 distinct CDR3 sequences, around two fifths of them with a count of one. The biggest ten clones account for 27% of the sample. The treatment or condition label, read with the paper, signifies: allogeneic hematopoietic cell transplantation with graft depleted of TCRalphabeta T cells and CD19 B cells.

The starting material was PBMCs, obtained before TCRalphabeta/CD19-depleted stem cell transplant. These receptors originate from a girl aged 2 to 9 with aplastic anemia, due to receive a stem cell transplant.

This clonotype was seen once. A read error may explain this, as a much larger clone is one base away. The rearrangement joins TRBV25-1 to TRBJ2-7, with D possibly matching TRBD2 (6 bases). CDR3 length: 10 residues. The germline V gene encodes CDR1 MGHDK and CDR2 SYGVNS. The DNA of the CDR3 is TGTGCCAGCAGGGGGGGTGAGCAGTCCTTC. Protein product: CASRGGEQSF.

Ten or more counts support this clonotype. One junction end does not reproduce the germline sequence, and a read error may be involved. CDR3 loop: CASSRGLAEETQYF. As DNA, the CDR3 is TGCGCCAGCAGCAGGGGACTAGCGGAAGAGACCCAGTACTTC. The gene calls are TRBV7-9 and TRBJ2-5; 11 bases fit TRBD2. This CDR3 spans 14 amino acids. Germline V gene lookup returns CDR1 SEHNR and CDR2 FQNEAQ (reference sequence). Combining the CDR3 with reference TRBV7-9 and TRBJ2-5 gives the whole variable domain DTGVSQNPRHKITKRGQNVTFRCDPISEHNRLYWYRQTLGQGPEFLTYFQNEAQLEKSRLLSDRFSAERPKGSFSTLEIQRTEQGDSAMYLCASSRGLAEETQYFGPGTRLLVL.

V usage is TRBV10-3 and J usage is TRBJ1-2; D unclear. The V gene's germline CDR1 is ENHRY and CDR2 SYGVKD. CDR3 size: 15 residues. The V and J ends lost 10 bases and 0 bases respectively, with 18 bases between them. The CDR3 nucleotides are TGTGCCACCGCGGGAGGACGGAACTCTAACTATGGCTACACCTTC. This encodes CATAGGRNSNYGYTF.

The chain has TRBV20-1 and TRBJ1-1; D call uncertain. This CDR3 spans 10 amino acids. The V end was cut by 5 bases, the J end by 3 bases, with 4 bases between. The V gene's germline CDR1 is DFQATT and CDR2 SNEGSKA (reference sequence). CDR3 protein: CSAAHTEAFF. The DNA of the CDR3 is TGCAGTGCTGCCCACACTGAAGCTTTCTTT.

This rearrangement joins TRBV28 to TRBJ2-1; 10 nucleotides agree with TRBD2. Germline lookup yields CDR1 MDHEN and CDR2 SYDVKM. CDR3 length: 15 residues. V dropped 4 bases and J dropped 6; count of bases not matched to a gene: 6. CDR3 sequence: CASSYPASGSNEQFF. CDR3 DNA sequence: TGTGCCAGCAGTTATCCCGCTAGCGGGAGCAATGAGCAGTTCTTC. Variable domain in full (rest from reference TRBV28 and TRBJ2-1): DVKVTQSSRYLVKRTGEKVFLECVQDMDHENMFWYRQDPGLGLRLIYFSYDVKMKEKGDIPEGYSVSREKKERFSLILESASTNQTSMYLCASSYPASGSNEQFFGPGTRLTVL.

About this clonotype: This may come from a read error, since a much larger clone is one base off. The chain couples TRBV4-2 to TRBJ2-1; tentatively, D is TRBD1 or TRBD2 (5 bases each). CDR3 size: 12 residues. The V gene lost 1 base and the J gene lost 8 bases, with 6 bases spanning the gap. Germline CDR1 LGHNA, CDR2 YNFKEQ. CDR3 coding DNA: TGTGCCAGCAGCCAAGGGGACGATGAGCAGTTCTTC. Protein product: CASSQGDDEQFF.

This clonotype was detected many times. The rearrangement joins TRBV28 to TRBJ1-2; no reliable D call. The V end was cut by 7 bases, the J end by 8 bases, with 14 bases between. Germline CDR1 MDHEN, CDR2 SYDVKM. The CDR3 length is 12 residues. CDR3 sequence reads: CASKSQYGGYTF. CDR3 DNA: TGTGCCAGCAAAAGCCAATACGGGGGCTACACCTTC.

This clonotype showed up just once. CDR3 amino acids: CASSAGGTPGGNTVYF. DNA for the CDR3: TGTGCCAGCAGCGCGGGAGGGACTCCTGGTGGAAACACCGTATATTTT. The V gene is TRBV21-1, the J gene TRBJ1-3. TRBV21-1 is flagged as a pseudogene. CDR3 length: 16 amino acids.

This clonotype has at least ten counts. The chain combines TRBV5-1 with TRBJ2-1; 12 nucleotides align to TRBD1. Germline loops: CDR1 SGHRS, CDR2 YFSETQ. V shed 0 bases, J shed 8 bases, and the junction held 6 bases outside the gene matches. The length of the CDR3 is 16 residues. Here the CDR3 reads CASSLAGTGGLDEQFF. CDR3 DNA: TGCGCCAGCAGCTTGGCTGGGACAGGGGGCCTAGATGAGCAGTTCTTC.

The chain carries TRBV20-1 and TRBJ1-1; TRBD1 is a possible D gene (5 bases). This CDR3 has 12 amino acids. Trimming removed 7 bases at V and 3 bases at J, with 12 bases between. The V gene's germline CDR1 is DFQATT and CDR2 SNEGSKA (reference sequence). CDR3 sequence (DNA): TGCAGTGGGGGACGCAAGGACACTGAAGCTTTCTTT. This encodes CSGGRKDTEAFF.

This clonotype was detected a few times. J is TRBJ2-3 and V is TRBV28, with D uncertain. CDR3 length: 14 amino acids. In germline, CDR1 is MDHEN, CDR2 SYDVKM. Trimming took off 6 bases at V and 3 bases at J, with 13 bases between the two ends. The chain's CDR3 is CASSRLTTTDTQYF. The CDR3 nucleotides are TGTGCCAGCAGCCGCCTAACCACAACAGATACGCAGTATTTT. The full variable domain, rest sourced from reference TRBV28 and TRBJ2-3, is DVKVTQSSRYLVKRTGEKVFLECVQDMDHENMFWYRQDPGLGLRLIYFSYDVKMKEKGDIPEGYSVSREKKERFSLILESASTNQTSMYLCASSRLTTTDTQYFGPGTRLTVL.

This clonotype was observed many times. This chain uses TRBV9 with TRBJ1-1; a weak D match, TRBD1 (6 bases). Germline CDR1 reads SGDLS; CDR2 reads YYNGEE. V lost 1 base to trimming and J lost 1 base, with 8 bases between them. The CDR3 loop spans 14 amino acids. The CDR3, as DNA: TGTGCCAGCAGCGTATCGGACAGGAACACTGAAGCTTTCTTT. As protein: CASSVSDRNTEAFF.

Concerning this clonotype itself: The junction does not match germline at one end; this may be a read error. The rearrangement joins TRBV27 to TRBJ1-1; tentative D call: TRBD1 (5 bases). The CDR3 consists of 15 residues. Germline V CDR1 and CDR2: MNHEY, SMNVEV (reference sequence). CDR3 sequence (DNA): TGTGCCAGCAGTTTTGGGGCGGGCTTCGGCACTGAACCTTTCTTT. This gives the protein CASSFGAGFGTEPFF.

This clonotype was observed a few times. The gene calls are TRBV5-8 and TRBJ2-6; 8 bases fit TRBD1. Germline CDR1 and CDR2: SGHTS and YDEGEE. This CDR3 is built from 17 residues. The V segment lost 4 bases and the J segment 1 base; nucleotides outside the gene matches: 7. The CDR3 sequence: CASSMRQGWSGANVLTF. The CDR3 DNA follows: TGTGCCAGCAGCATGAGACAGGGGTGGTCTGGGGCCAACGTCCTGACTTTC. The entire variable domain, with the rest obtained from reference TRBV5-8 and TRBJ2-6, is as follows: EAGVTQSPTHLIKTRGQQATLRCSPISGHTSVYWYQQALGLGLQFLLWYDEGEERNRGNFPPRFSGRQFPNYSSELNVNALELEDSALYLCASSMRQGWSGANVLTFGAGSRLTVL.

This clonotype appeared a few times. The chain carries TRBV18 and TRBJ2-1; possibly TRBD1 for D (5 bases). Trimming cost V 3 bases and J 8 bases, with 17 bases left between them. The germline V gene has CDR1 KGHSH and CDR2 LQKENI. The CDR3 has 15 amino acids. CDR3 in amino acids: CASSPRQSQSDEQFF. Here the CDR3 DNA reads TGTGCCAGCTCACCGAGACAGTCCCAGTCCGATGAGCAGTTCTTC.

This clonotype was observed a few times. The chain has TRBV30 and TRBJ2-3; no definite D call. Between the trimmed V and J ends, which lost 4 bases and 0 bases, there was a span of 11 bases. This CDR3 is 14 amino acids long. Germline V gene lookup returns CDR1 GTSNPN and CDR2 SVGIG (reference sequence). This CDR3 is CAWTWTRSTDTQYF. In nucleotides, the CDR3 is TGTGCCTGGACCTGGACCCGCAGCACAGATACGCAGTATTTT.

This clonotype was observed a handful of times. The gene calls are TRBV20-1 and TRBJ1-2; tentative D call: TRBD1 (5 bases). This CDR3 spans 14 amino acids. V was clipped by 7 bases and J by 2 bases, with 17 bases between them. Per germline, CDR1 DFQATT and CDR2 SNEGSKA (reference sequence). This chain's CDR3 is CSVDPRRGNYGYTF. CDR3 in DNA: TGCAGTGTTGACCCCCGGAGGGGAAACTATGGCTACACCTTC.

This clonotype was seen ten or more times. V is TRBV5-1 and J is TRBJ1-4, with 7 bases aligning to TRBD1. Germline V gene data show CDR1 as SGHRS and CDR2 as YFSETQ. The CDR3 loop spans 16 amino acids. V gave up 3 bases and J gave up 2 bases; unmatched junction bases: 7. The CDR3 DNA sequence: TGCGCCAGCAGCTCTAAACCGGGACAGACTAATGAAAAACTGTTTTTT. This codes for CASSSKPGQTNEKLFF.

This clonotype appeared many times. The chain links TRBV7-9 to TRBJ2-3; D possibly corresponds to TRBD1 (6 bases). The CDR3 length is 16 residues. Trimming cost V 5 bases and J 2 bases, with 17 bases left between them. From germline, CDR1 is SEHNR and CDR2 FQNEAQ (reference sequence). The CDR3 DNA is TGTGCCAGCAGCCCCTGGGGGCCCCCAGACACAGATACGCAGTATTTT. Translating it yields CASSPWGPPDTDTQYF.

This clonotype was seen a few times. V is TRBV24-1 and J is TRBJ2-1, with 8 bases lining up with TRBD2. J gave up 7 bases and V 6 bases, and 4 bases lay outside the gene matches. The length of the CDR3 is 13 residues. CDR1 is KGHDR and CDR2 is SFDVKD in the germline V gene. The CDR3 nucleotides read TGTGCCACCAGTCGGGGGGGGAGTAATGAGCAGTTCTTC. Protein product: CATSRGGSNEQFF.

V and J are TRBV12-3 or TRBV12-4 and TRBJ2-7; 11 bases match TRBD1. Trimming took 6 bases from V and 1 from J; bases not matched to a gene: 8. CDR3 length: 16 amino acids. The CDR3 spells CASSSTGTGGSYEQYF. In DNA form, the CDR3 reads TGTGCCAGCAGCTCCACCGGGACAGGGGGTTCCTACGAGCAGTACTTC.